The 29 T cell receptor beta chains presented below share a single source sample, sequenced in a study of early T cells in non-severe SARS-CoV-2 infection. TCRdb used MiXCR to reprocess the 5' RACE reads, holding one entry per CDR3 protein. The repertoire holds 28,000 or so distinct CDR3 sequences, with 5.3% as singletons. Sequencing input: whole blood. These receptors all come from an adult who was a healthcare worker with PCR-confirmed SARS-CoV-2 infection or an uninfected control (not recorded which).

This clonotype was picked up many times. V and J are TRBV7-2 and TRBJ1-2; the match to TRBD1 covers 8 bases. V shed 5 bases, J shed 2 bases, and the junction held 4 bases outside the gene matches. The CDR3 covers 14 residues. Germline CDR1 and CDR2: SGHTA and FQGNSA. The CDR3 DNA reads TGTGCCAGCAGCGCTCGACAGGGGAACTATGGCTACACCTTC. It codes for CASSARQGNYGYTF.

This clonotype was detected many times. The CDR3 coding sequence is TGTGCCACCAGCTACTACAATGAGCAGTTCTTC. Translated: CATSYYNEQFF. The chain couples TRBV24-1 to TRBJ2-1; D unclear. CDR1 is KGHDR and CDR2 is SFDVKD in the germline V gene. This CDR3 comprises 11 residues. Trimming cost V 7 bases and J 3 bases, with 3 bases left between them.

This clonotype was recorded at least ten times. The V call is TRBV12-5, the J call TRBJ2-1; D is ambiguous. CDR1 and CDR2 (germline): LGHNT, FRNRAP. The CDR3 covers 13 residues. Trimming removed 5 bases from V and 4 bases from J, with 9 bases in between. CDR3 in DNA: TGTGCTAGTGGTCATGGACGATACAATGAGCAGTTCTTC. Its protein product is CASGHGRYNEQFF. The variable domain in full, with the rest retrieved from reference TRBV12-5 and TRBJ2-1, is DARVTQTPRHKVTEMGQEVTMRCQPILGHNTVFWYRQTMMQGLELLAYFRNRAPLDDSGMPKDRFSAEMPDATLATLKIQPSEPRDSAVYFCASGHGRYNEQFFGPGTRLTVL.

This clonotype was seen at least ten times. The chain links TRBV27 to TRBJ2-6; TRBD1 is a possible D gene (5 bases). The V gene's germline CDR1 is MNHEY and CDR2 SMNVEV (reference sequence). Trimming stripped 4 bases from V and 2 bases from J, with 18 bases between. CDR3 length: 18 residues. The DNA of the CDR3 is TGTGCCAGCAGTTCTGCCTTATTTGACAGCGCTGGGGCCAACGTCCTGACTTTC. It is translated as CASSSALFDSAGANVLTF. Combining the CDR3 with reference TRBV27 and TRBJ2-6 gives the whole variable domain EAQVTQNPRYLITVTGKKLTVTCSQNMNHEYMSWYRQDPGLGLRQIYYSMNVEVTDKGDVPEGYKVSRKEKRNFPLILESPSPNQTSLYFCASSSALFDSAGANVLTFGAGSRLTVL.

This clonotype came up many times. V and J are TRBV2 and TRBJ1-5; D uncertain. This CDR3 comprises 12 residues. The germline gives CDR1 SNHLY, CDR2 FYNNEI. Between the trimmed V and J ends, which lost 5 bases and 9 bases, there was a span of 11 bases. The DNA of the CDR3 is TGTGCCAGCAGTCCAGACCGTGGGCCCCAGCATTTT. Its translation is CASSPDRGPQHF.

Concerning this clonotype itself: A read error is possible here, since a much larger clone lies one base away. The genes are TRBV30 and TRBJ2-1, with TRBD2 matching over 13 bases. Germline V CDR1 and CDR2: GTSNPN, SVGIG (reference sequence). The CDR3 spans 15 residues. V lost 1 base to trimming and J lost 8 bases; unmatched junction nucleotides: 5. CDR3 sequence (DNA): TGTGCCTGGAGTGCACTAGCGGGAGGGAGCGATGAGCAGTTCTTC. Protein product: CAWSALAGGSDEQFF. Full variable domain (missing parts from reference TRBV30 and TRBJ2-1): SQTIHQWPATLVQPVGSPLSLECTVEGTSNPNLYWYRQAAGRGLQLLFYSVGIGQISSEVPQNLSASRPQDRQFILSSKKLLLSDSGFYLCAWSALAGGSDEQFFGPGTRLTVL.

This clonotype was observed once. The V and J genes are TRBV5-4 and TRBJ2-3, with 8 bases fitting TRBD1. This CDR3 is built from 13 residues. From germline, CDR1 is SGHNT and CDR2 YYREEE (reference sequence). With 0 bases clipped from V and 15 bases from J, the junction kept 9 bases outside the gene matches. The CDR3 here is CASSLGQGTSQYF. The DNA for the CDR3 is TGTGCCAGCAGCTTGGGACAGGGGACTTCACAATATTTT.

This clonotype was counted many times. The V and J genes are TRBV7-8 and TRBJ1-2, with 7 positions matching TRBD1. The V segment lost 1 base and the J segment 13 bases; nucleotides outside the gene matches: 9. Germline V gene data show CDR1 as SGHVS and CDR2 as FQNEAQ. This CDR3 contains 13 residues. DNA for the CDR3: TGTGCCAGCAGCTTAGAGGTCAGGGGGGACCTCACCTTC. It encodes CASSLEVRGDLTF.

This clonotype was seen ten or more times. This chain's CDR3 is CASSFSGPTDTQYF. CDR3 nucleotides: TGTGCCAGCAGCTTTAGCGGTCCCACAGATACGCAGTATTTT. The chain is built from TRBV11-3 and TRBJ2-3; D is possibly TRBD2 (6 bases). The CDR3 extends over 14 amino acids. The germline V and J ends were trimmed by 3 bases and 2 bases, with 9 bases remaining between them. Germline assignment: CDR1 SGHNT and CDR2 YENEEA.

There are many counts of this clonotype. The chain joins TRBV7-9 to TRBJ1-2; D remains unclear. Germline CDR1 reads SEHNR; CDR2 reads FQNEAQ (reference sequence). The V end lost 5 bases, the J end lost 5 bases, and 21 bases lay between the germline ends. The CDR3 is 16 amino acids. The DNA of the CDR3 is TGTGCCAGCAGCCCCCCACGGAGAGGCCTTATTTATGGCTACACCTTC. Its protein is CASSPPRRGLIYGYTF.

This clonotype is medium-sized within its sample. The chain joins TRBV5-1 to TRBJ2-1; 7 bases line up with TRBD2. The CDR3 consists of 20 residues. The V gene end was trimmed by 2 bases and the J gene end by 2 bases; junction bases not matched to a gene: 19. The V gene's germline CDR1 is SGHRS and CDR2 YFSETQ. The CDR3 bases are TGCGCCAGCAGCTTAGCGCCGGGACTAAGGGGCTTCGGGACCTACAATGAGCAGTTCTTC. Its translation is CASSLAPGLRGFGTYNEQFF.

The table lists this clonotype with many counts. The rearrangement uses TRBV10-3 and TRBJ2-1; no clear D gene. CDR3 size: 13 residues. Trimming stripped 2 bases from V and 5 bases from J, with 7 bases between. Germline-derived CDR1 and CDR2 are ENHRY and SYGVKD. CDR3 bases: TGTGCCATCAGTGAGAACGGAAACAATGAGCAGTTCTTC. Translating it yields CAISENGNNEQFF.

There are many counts of this clonotype. CDR3 residues: CAIREVGRGSVDEQFF. CDR3 DNA sequence: TGTGCCATCAGAGAAGTCGGCAGGGGCAGCGTCGATGAGCAGTTCTTC. The V gene is TRBV10-3, the J gene TRBJ2-1; D might be TRBD1 (6 bases). The V gene's germline CDR1 is ENHRY and CDR2 SYGVKD. V gave up 6 bases and J gave up 8 bases, with 23 bases separating them. CDR3 length equals 16 residues.

This clonotype was recorded many times. The chain links TRBV5-6 to TRBJ1-3; D call uncertain. The V gene lost 2 bases and the J gene lost 4 bases, with 19 bases spanning the gap. This CDR3 is 17 amino acids long. CDR1 SGHDT and CDR2 YYEEEE come from the germline V gene. The chain's CDR3 is CASSLDPEPLIGNTIYF. CDR3 DNA: TGTGCCAGCAGCTTAGATCCAGAGCCTCTAATCGGAAACACCATATATTTT.

This clonotype has at least ten counts. The chain is built from TRBV20-1 and TRBJ2-3; 9 bases are a match to TRBD2. The CDR3 is 15 amino acids. Germline values: CDR1 DFQATT, CDR2 SNEGSKA (reference sequence). The junction had 5 bases not matched to a gene; V was cut back by 0 bases and J by 4 bases. The CDR3 here is CSARDSGRGPDTQYF. Here the CDR3 DNA reads TGCAGTGCTAGAGATAGCGGGAGAGGCCCAGATACGCAGTATTTT.

The chain carries TRBV29-1 and TRBJ2-1; D gene ambiguous. Germline V gene sequence: CDR1 SQVTM, CDR2 ANQGSEA. This CDR3 region has 10 residues. Trimming took 0 bases from V and 13 from J, leaving 7 bases between them. The CDR3 loop reads CSVEDLEQFF. DNA of the CDR3: TGCAGCGTTGAAGATTTGGAACAGTTCTTC.

This clonotype occurred many times. The genes are TRBV7-3 and TRBJ1-1; TRBD1 aligns across 8 bases. The CDR3 sequence is 15 residues long. CDR1 SGHTA and CDR2 FQGTGA come from the germline V gene. Losses at the gene ends were 4 bases for V and 4 bases for J; bases not matched to a gene: 8. Here the CDR3 DNA reads TGTGCCAGCAGCTACCCGGACAGGGAAGGCACTGAAGCTTTCTTT. This codes for CASSYPDREGTEAFF.

This clonotype came up many times. The chain combines TRBV5-1 with TRBJ2-2, with TRBD1 as a possible D gene (5 bases). V was trimmed by 4 bases and J by 7 bases, leaving 17 bases between them. The CDR3 has 15 residues. The germline V gene has CDR1 SGHRS and CDR2 YFSETQ. The CDR3 nucleotides are TGCGCCAGCAGCCCCTCTCCTGGGGCAGTCGGGGAGCTGTTTTTT. Protein sequence: CASSPSPGAVGELFF.

Remarks on this clonotype: A much bigger clone sits one base away, suggesting this may be a read error. This chain connects TRBV12-5 to TRBJ2-3; the D gene is possibly TRBD1 (5 bases). CDR3 length equals 14 residues. Germline CDR1 and CDR2: LGHNT and FRNRAP. The CDR3 nucleotides read TGTGCTAGTGGGAGGACATCTCGTCCAGATATGCAGTATTTT. Amino acid sequence: CASGRTSRPDMQYF.

This clonotype was recorded many times. The genes are TRBV7-2 and TRBJ1-5, with unresolved D. CDR1 and CDR2 from the germline V gene are SGHTA and FQGNSA. CDR3 size: 15 residues. The germline V and J ends were trimmed by 1 base and 2 bases, with 9 bases remaining between them. CDR3 DNA: TGTGCCAGCAGCTTAGGGGTTTGGGGCAATCAGCCCCAGCATTTT. This codes for CASSLGVWGNQPQHF.

This clonotype was seen repeatedly, ten times or more. The chain links TRBV29-1 to TRBJ2-5, with D perhaps matching TRBD2 (7 bases). This CDR3 spans 12 amino acids. Trimming stripped 7 bases from V and 4 bases from J, with 13 bases between. Germline CDR1 reads SQVTM; CDR2 reads ANQGSEA. The CDR3 spells CSALRGGETQYF. As DNA, the CDR3 is TGCAGCGCTCTAAGGGGGGGAGAGACCCAGTACTTC.

This clonotype appeared many times. The J gene is TRBJ2-5, the V gene TRBV14; D is undetermined. CDR1 is SGHDN, CDR2 FVKESK, per germline. The CDR3 contains 11 residues. With 2 bases removed from V and 4 bases from J, the gap between germline ends came to 2 bases. This chain's CDR3 is CASSQIETQYF. The DNA of the CDR3 is TGTGCCAGCAGCCAAATAGAGACCCAGTACTTC.

Ten or more counts support this clonotype. The rearrangement joins TRBV3-1 to TRBJ1-1, with D hard to call. Looked up from germline, CDR1 is LGHDT and CDR2 is YNNKEL (reference sequence). V was trimmed by 4 bases and J by 2 bases, leaving 5 bases between them. The length of the CDR3 is 12 residues. CDR3 protein: CASSPPNTEAFF. CDR3 DNA sequence: TGTGCCAGCAGCCCGCCTAACACTGAAGCTTTCTTT.

There are many counts of this clonotype. This rearrangement joins TRBV19 to TRBJ1-5; unclear D gene. V was shortened by 3 bases and J by 1 base, with 10 bases between the two germline ends. The CDR3 has 15 residues. CDR1 and CDR2 (germline): LNHDA, SQIVND (reference sequence). The CDR3 loop is CASSMEFGSNQPQHF. As DNA, the CDR3 is TGTGCCAGTAGTATGGAATTCGGGAGCAATCAGCCCCAGCATTTT.

This clonotype was counted between two and nine times. This chain connects TRBV9 to TRBJ2-5; 10 bases map to TRBD2. CDR3 length equals 15 residues. Germline V lookup: CDR1 SGDLS, CDR2 YYNGEE. V shed 0 bases, J shed 1 base, and the junction held 0 bases outside the gene matches. Here the CDR3 reads CASSVGTSGQETQYF. The CDR3 DNA reads TGTGCCAGCAGCGTAGGGACTAGCGGCCAAGAGACCCAGTACTTC.

V is TRBV7-9 and J is TRBJ1-3; 10 bases align to TRBD1. The germline gives CDR1 SEHNR, CDR2 FQNEAQ (reference sequence). The CDR3 has 13 residues. Germline trimming cut 6 bases from V and 6 bases from J; bases unmatched to any gene: 2. CDR3 coding DNA: TGTGCCAGCAGTGGACAGGGGGAAAACACCATATATTTT. This translates into CASSGQGENTIYF.

This clonotype has more than one count but fewer than ten. The V gene is TRBV19, the J gene TRBJ1-4; tentative D call: TRBD1 (5 bases). V was shortened by 5 bases and J by 6 bases, with 13 bases between the two germline ends. CDR1 and CDR2 from the germline V gene are LNHDA and SQIVND (reference sequence). The CDR3 extends over 14 amino acids. The CDR3 protein is CASSRDAYYEKLFF. CDR3 nucleotide sequence: TGTGCCAGTAGTCGGGACGCCTACTATGAAAAACTGTTTTTT.

This clonotype was detected ten times or more. The chain links TRBV29-1 to TRBJ2-2; a possible D gene is TRBD2 (6 bases). CDR1 is SQVTM and CDR2 is ANQGSEA in the germline V gene. CDR3 length: 15 residues. The ends were cut back, 6 bases at V and 1 base at J, with 15 bases in the middle. In DNA, the CDR3 is TGCAGCGTCACCCGAGGAGCGGGGAACACCGGGGAGCTGTTTTTT. Its protein product is CSVTRGAGNTGELFF.

This clonotype was observed many times. The chain carries TRBV7-9 and TRBJ1-2; weak D call: TRBD1 (5 bases). The ends were cut back, 8 bases at V and 4 bases at J, with 26 bases in the middle. This CDR3 has 17 amino acids. Germline CDR1 is SEHNR and CDR2 is FQNEAQ (reference sequence). The CDR3, as DNA: TGTGCCAGCGCCCCAGGGAAATCGGGGGATTGGGGCTATGGCTACACCTTC. Amino acid sequence: CASAPGKSGDWGYGYTF.